This T cell receptor beta chain was sequenced during a study of T cell responses to AZD1222 COVID-19 vaccine. The CDR3 sequence is 18 residues long. Here immunoSEQ multiplex PCR was the method, and the copy in TCRdb shows in-frame clones only, minus some. The sample holds around 100,000 clones, 80% to 95% seen once. The starting material was peripheral blood, obtained on day 0 of AZD1222 vaccination. The source of this sequence is an adult in good health. This chain links TRBV21-1 with TRBJ2-7; the D call of TRBD1 is as the table states it, not checked on the DNA. TRBV21-1 is annotated as a pseudogene. CDR3 amino acids: CASSDRLRVSFFSYEQYF. Written as DNA, the CDR3 is TGTGCCAGCAGCGACAGGTTGCGGGTTAGCTTCTTCAGCTACGAGCAGTACTTC.